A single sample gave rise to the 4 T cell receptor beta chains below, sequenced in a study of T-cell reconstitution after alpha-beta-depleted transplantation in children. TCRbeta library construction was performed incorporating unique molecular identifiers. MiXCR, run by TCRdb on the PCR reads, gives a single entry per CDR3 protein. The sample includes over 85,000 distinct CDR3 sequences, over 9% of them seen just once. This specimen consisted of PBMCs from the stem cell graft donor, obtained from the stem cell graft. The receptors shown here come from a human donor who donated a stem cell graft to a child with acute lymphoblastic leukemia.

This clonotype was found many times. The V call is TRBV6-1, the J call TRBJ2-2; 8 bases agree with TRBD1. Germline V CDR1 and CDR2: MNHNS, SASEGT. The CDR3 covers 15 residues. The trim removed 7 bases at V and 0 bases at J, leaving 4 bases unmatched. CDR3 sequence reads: CASILTGANTGELFF. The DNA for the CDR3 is TGTGCCAGCATACTGACAGGGGCGAACACCGGGGAGCTGTTTTTT.

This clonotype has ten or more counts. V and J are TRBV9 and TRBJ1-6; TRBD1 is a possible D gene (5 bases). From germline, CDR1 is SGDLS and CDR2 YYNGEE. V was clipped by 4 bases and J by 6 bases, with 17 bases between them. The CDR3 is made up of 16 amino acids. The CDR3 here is CASSPDNLSGNSPLHF. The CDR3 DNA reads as TGTGCCAGCAGCCCGGACAACCTCAGCGGTAATTCACCCCTCCACTTT.

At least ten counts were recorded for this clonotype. The CDR3 sequence is CASSHGQGLDEQYF. The CDR3 DNA reads as TGTGCCAGCAGCCATGGACAGGGGCTCGACGAGCAGTACTTC. This rearrangement joins TRBV28 to TRBJ2-7, with 9 bases fitting TRBD1. Trimming removed 6 bases from V and 5 bases from J; junction bases left unmatched: 8. The CDR3 contains 14 residues. Germline lookup yields CDR1 MDHEN and CDR2 SYDVKM. Full variable domain (remainder filled in from reference TRBV28 and TRBJ2-7): DVKVTQSSRYLVKRTGEKVFLECVQDMDHENMFWYRQDPGLGLRLIYFSYDVKMKEKGDIPEGYSVSREKKERFSLILESASTNQTSMYLCASSHGQGLDEQYFGPGTRLTVT.

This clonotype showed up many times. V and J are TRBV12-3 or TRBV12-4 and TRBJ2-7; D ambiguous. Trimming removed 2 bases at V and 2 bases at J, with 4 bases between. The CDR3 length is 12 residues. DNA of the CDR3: TGTGCCAGCAGTTTATTTCCCTACGAGCAGTACTTC. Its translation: CASSLFPYEQYF.